Listed here are 15 T cell receptor beta chains from one sample, sequenced in a study of T-cell memory formation after mild COVID-19. TCRdb recomputed calls from the 5' RACE reads with MiXCR, one row per CDR3 protein. The sample has 430,000 or so distinct CDR3 sequences, 20% to 30% seen once; the top ten hold 9.5% to 15%. Sequenced material: PBMCs or a T cell subset sorted from them (not recorded which). The receptors come from an adult woman who had mild COVID-19 (a few samples of this study predate the infection). Cell type and time point are not known.

This clonotype was picked up a small number of times. V and J are TRBV27 and TRBJ2-3, with D uncertain. From germline, CDR1 is MNHEY and CDR2 SMNVEV (reference sequence). The CDR3 sequence is 12 residues long. Trimming left V 4 bases short and J 8 bases short, with 10 bases between. The CDR3 DNA sequence: TGTGCCAGCAGTTCCAGGTCGGGTACGCAGTATTTT. Protein: CASSSRSGTQYF.

The genes are TRBV20-1 and TRBJ1-1, with a possible D match to TRBD1 (5 bases). This CDR3 has 13 residues. The ends were cut back, 0 bases at V and 3 bases at J, with 8 bases in the middle. Germline V gene sequence: CDR1 DFQATT, CDR2 SNEGSKA (reference sequence). CDR3 in amino acids: CSARDGGDTEAFF. The CDR3 coding sequence is TGCAGTGCTAGAGATGGGGGGGACACTGAAGCTTTCTTT.

This clonotype has just a few counts. The CDR3 nucleotides are TGTGCCAGCAGACTCGGGGACAGACTAGGTGGCTACACCTTC. Translating gives CASRLGDRLGGYTF. The gene calls are TRBV12-3 or TRBV12-4 and TRBJ1-2; 7 nucleotides agree with TRBD1. V was pared by 6 bases and J by 7 bases, with 11 bases of the junction left unmatched. The CDR3 loop spans 14 amino acids.

The genes are TRBV7-3 and TRBJ2-2; TRBD1 agrees at 11 bases. The germline CDR1 and CDR2 sequences are SGHTA and FQGTGA. The CDR3 loop spans 18 amino acids. J was trimmed by 0 bases and V by 5 bases; bases with no gene match: 8. The CDR3 sequence: CASSLRDRGFANTGELFF. CDR3 DNA sequence: TGTGCCAGCAGCCTAAGGGACAGGGGGTTCGCGAACACCGGGGAGCTGTTTTTT.

Only a few counts were recorded for this clonotype. This chain links TRBV2 with TRBJ2-3, with TRBD1 as a possible D gene (6 bases). This CDR3 contains 16 residues. The germline V gene has CDR1 SNHLY and CDR2 FYNNEI. Trimming stripped 1 base from V and 3 bases from J, with 14 bases between. The CDR3 loop is CASSEVGGFETDTQYF. The CDR3 nucleotides are TGTGCCAGCAGTGAAGTAGGGGGATTTGAAACAGATACGCAGTATTTT.

This clonotype was seen a handful of times. The V call is TRBV6-6, the J call TRBJ2-7; no clear D gene. Looked up from germline, CDR1 is MNHNY and CDR2 is SVGAGI (reference sequence). V dropped 6 bases and J dropped 7 bases, with 10 bases sitting between them. CDR3 size: 11 residues. The CDR3, as DNA: TGTGCCAGCAGAGGGCCTGGGGAGCAGTACTTC. Amino acid sequence: CASRGPGEQYF.

This sequence joins TRBV2 and TRBJ2-5; TRBD1 agrees at 10 bases. The CDR3 loop spans 15 amino acids. The germline gives CDR1 SNHLY, CDR2 FYNNEI. V lost 5 bases to trimming and J lost 0 bases; unmatched junction nucleotides: 3. This CDR3 reads CASSRDRGHQETQYF. The CDR3 coding sequence is TGTGCCAGCAGTCGGGACAGGGGTCACCAAGAGACCCAGTACTTC.

This clonotype came up a few times. V usage is TRBV7-2 and J usage is TRBJ2-1; 9 nucleotides agree with TRBD2. The CDR3 runs to 15 residues. V lost 6 bases to trimming and J lost 6 bases; unmatched junction nucleotides: 9. Germline V gene data show CDR1 as SGHTA and CDR2 as FQGNSA. The CDR3 nucleotides read TGTGCCAGCAGTGAAGCGGGGGGTGCGGGCAATGAGCAGTTCTTC. Residues: CASSEAGGAGNEQFF. The full variable domain, in which reference TRBV7-2 and TRBJ2-1 provide the parts outside the CDR3, is GAGVSQSPSNKVTEKGKDVELRCDPISGHTALYWYRQSLGQGLEFLIYFQGNSAPDKSGLPSDRFSAERTGGSVSTLTIQRTQQEDSAVYLCASSEAGGAGNEQFFGPGTRLTVL.

CDR3 residues: CASSRDIQETQYF. The CDR3 DNA sequence: TGTGCCAGCTCACGGGACATACAAGAGACCCAGTACTTC. The chain uses TRBV18 and TRBJ2-5, with D perhaps TRBD1 (6 bases). The germline gives CDR1 KGHSH, CDR2 LQKENI. The V gene lost 4 bases and the J gene lost 2 bases, with 8 bases spanning the gap. The CDR3 runs to 13 residues.

The chain carries TRBV2 and TRBJ2-2; D perhaps matches TRBD2 (5 bases). Per germline, CDR1 SNHLY and CDR2 FYNNEI. V lost 5 bases, J lost 2 bases, and 18 bases lay in between. The CDR3 spans 17 residues. The CDR3, as DNA: TGTGCCAGCAGTTACCCCAGGAGCGGCCTAAACACCGGGGAGCTGTTTTTT. This sequence encodes CASSYPRSGLNTGELFF.

Only a few counts were recorded for this clonotype. The V gene is TRBV5-1, the J gene TRBJ1-1; unclear D gene. Per germline, CDR1 SGHRS and CDR2 YFSETQ. The CDR3 is 14 residues long. Deletions cut 4 bases from V and 1 base from J, with 11 bases between. In nucleotides, the CDR3 is TGCGCCAGCAGCGATGCGCGGGGGAACACTGAAGCTTTCTTT. Translation gives CASSDARGNTEAFF. The variable domain in full, with the rest retrieved from reference TRBV5-1 and TRBJ1-1, is KAGVTQTPRYLIKTRGQQVTLSCSPISGHRSVSWYQQTPGQGLQFLFEYFSETQRNKGNFPGRFSGRQFSNSRSEMNVSTLELGDSALYLCASSDARGNTEAFFGQGTRLTVV.

V is TRBV27 and J is TRBJ1-1; 9 bases map to TRBD1. V dropped 1 base and J dropped 5; count of bases not matched to a gene: 8. The CDR3 has 16 residues. The germline CDR1 and CDR2 sequences are MNHEY and SMNVEV (reference sequence). The CDR3: CASSLFPPTGGTEAFF. CDR3 nucleotides: TGTGCCAGCAGTTTATTCCCCCCGACAGGGGGAACTGAAGCTTTCTTT.

V is TRBV29-1 and J is TRBJ2-7; the D gene is possibly TRBD1 (5 bases). CDR3 length equals 13 residues. The V end was cut by 7 bases, the J end by 9 bases, with 22 bases between. Germline loops: CDR1 SQVTM, CDR2 ANQGSEA. CDR3 sequence reads: CSARDFFSPGQYF. The CDR3, as DNA: TGCAGCGCCAGGGATTTCTTCAGCCCCGGGCAGTACTTC.

The V call is TRBV4-1, the J call TRBJ2-1; no definite D call. The germline V and J ends were trimmed by 1 base and 10 bases, with 11 bases remaining between them. The V gene's germline CDR1 is MGHRA and CDR2 YSYEKL. This CDR3 contains 13 residues. The CDR3 protein is CASSQVGRPEQFF. Written as DNA, the CDR3 is TGCGCCAGCAGCCAAGTGGGCAGACCGGAGCAGTTCTTC.

This clonotype turned up a few times. The genes are TRBV7-9 and TRBJ2-1; 8 bases line up with TRBD1. Germline V gene lookup returns CDR1 SEHNR and CDR2 FQNEAQ (reference sequence). Unmatched junction bases numbered 9, after V lost 5 bases and J lost 6 bases. There are 15 residues in the CDR3. The DNA for the CDR3 is TGTGCCAGCAGCGCTGGACAGGGAAGACGCAATGAGCAGTTCTTC. Translation gives CASSAGQGRRNEQFF.